A single sample gave rise to the 21 T cell receptor beta chains below, sequenced in a study of cytomegalovirus exposure and HLA in healthy donors. This PCR relied on a set of 60 Vbeta primers and 13 Jbeta primers. Sequencing used immunoSEQ multiplex PCR; TCRdb keeps in-frame clones, though not all of them. Of around 82,000 clones listed, 60% to 85% were seen once; the top ten hold 5.5% to 7%. Specimen: PBMCs. The receptors come from a male donor in good health and CMV-seropositive.

CDR3 region: CASSHIHGVTFF. In nucleotides, the CDR3 is TGTGCCAGCAGCCACATTCACGGAGTTACTTTCTTT. The chain couples TRBV7-9 to TRBJ1-1; D not resolved. The germline V gene has CDR1 SEHNR and CDR2 FQNEAQ (reference sequence). Trimming pared 5 bases from V and 12 bases from J, leaving 16 bases between. The CDR3 is 12 residues long.

The chain is built from TRBV2 and TRBJ2-7; tentative D call: TRBD1 (6 bases). The CDR3 is made up of 13 amino acids. The germline CDR1 and CDR2 sequences are SNHLY and FYNNEI. V dropped 5 bases and J dropped 3 bases, with 11 bases sitting between them. Here the CDR3 reads CASSRDTSYEQYF. The CDR3 region has the DNA TGTGCCAGCAGTCGGGACACAAGCTACGAGCAGTACTTC.

A few counts support this clone. J is TRBJ2-3 and V is TRBV21-1; TRBD2 was called by the table and not checked on the DNA. TRBV21-1 is reported as a pseudogene. CDR3 length: 18 amino acids. CDR3 residues: CASSNSGRGGVGTDTQYF. For the CDR3, the DNA is TGTGCCAGCAGCAATAGCGGGCGGGGGGGTGTCGGCACAGATACGCAGTATTTT.

This chain joins TRBV5-4 and TRBJ2-3, with 10 bases lining up with TRBD2. V dropped 4 bases and J dropped 3; count of bases not matched to a gene: 8. The CDR3 length is 16 residues. CDR1 is SGHNT and CDR2 is YYREEE in the germline V gene (reference sequence). The CDR3 bases are TGTGCCAGCAGCCCTGGGCGTAGCGGGGGGACAGATACGCAGTATTTT. It codes for CASSPGRSGGTDTQYF.

The CDR3 coding sequence is TGTGCCACCAGCGGCAAACCCCGAGGAAACATTCAGTACTTC. Amino acid sequence: CATSGKPRGNIQYF. The chain employs TRBV15 and TRBJ2-4; D is unresolved. In germline, CDR1 is LNHNV, CDR2 YYDKDF (reference sequence). Deletions cut 5 bases from V and 6 bases from J, with 14 bases between. CDR3 length: 14 amino acids. The full variable domain, completed using reference TRBV15 and TRBJ2-4, is DAMVIQNPRYQVTQFGKPVTLSCSQTLNHNVMYWYQQKSSQAPKLLFHYYDKDFNNEADTPDNFQSRRPNTSFCFLDIRSPGLGDTAMYLCATSGKPRGNIQYFGAGTRLSVL.

The chain links TRBV18 to TRBJ2-3; no reliable D call. In germline, CDR1 is KGHSH, CDR2 LQKENI. The CDR3 is made up of 13 amino acids. V was shortened by 0 bases and J by 4 bases, with 5 bases between the two germline ends. This chain's CDR3 is CASSPPSADTQYF. Here the CDR3 DNA reads TGTGCCAGCTCACCACCGTCTGCAGATACGCAGTATTTT.

J is TRBJ1-1 and V is TRBV6-6; possibly TRBD1 for D (6 bases). CDR3 length: 14 amino acids. The V and J ends lost 7 bases and 11 bases respectively, with 23 bases between them. Germline CDR1 reads MNHNY; CDR2 reads SVGAGI (reference sequence). CDR3 DNA sequence: TGTGCCAGCACCACGGGGGGGGCGCTTTTCGGGGCTTTCTTT. Translating gives CASTTGGALFGAFF.

With respect to this clone: The sample holds other DNA sequences that translate to the same CDR3. This rearrangement joins TRBV2 to TRBJ1-1; 8 bases line up with TRBD1. The germline V gene has CDR1 SNHLY and CDR2 FYNNEI. Germline trimming cut 6 bases from V and 2 bases from J; bases unmatched to any gene: 2. The CDR3 has 13 amino acids. The CDR3 sequence: CASSGQGNTEAFF. CDR3 coding DNA: TGTGCCAGCAGCGGACAGGGTAACACTGAAGCTTTCTTT. The full variable domain, with the rest looked up from reference TRBV2 and TRBJ1-1, is EPEVTQTPSHQVTQMGQEVILRCVPISNHLYFYWYRQILGQKVEFLVSFYNNEISEKSEIFDDQFSVERPDGSNFTLKIRSTKLEDSAMYFCASSGQGNTEAFFGQGTRLTVV.

The chain links TRBV10-3 to TRBJ1-5; possibly TRBD1 for D (6 bases). The CDR3 runs 15 residues. Trimming cost V 5 bases and J 3 bases, with 14 bases left between them. The germline V gene encodes CDR1 ENHRY and CDR2 SYGVKD. The CDR3 is CAISTQGGSNQPQHF. DNA of the CDR3: TGTGCCATCAGTACTCAAGGGGGTTCCAATCAGCCCCAGCATTTT.

V usage is TRBV25-1 and J usage is TRBJ2-6, with D perhaps matching TRBD1 (6 bases). The ends were cut back, 6 bases at V and 0 bases at J, with 18 bases in the middle. This CDR3 has 18 residues. Germline loops: CDR1 MGHDK, CDR2 SYGVNS. The CDR3 nucleotides read TGTGCCAGCAGCGAGAGAGGACAGTTCTACTCTGGGGCCAACGTCCTGACTTTC. Residues: CASSERGQFYSGANVLTF.

J is TRBJ2-7 and V is TRBV5-8; 7 nucleotides match TRBD2. J was trimmed by 2 bases and V by 0 bases; bases with no gene match: 2. CDR1 and CDR2 (germline): SGHTS, YDEGEE. The CDR3 contains 14 residues. The CDR3 sequence: CASSLAGGPYEQYF. For the CDR3, the DNA is TGTGCCAGCAGCTTGGCGGGGGGTCCCTACGAGCAGTACTTC.

V usage is TRBV10-3 and J usage is TRBJ2-5; D uncertain. CDR1 ENHRY and CDR2 SYGVKD come from the germline V gene. This CDR3 is 12 amino acids long. V lost 10 bases and J 5 bases, leaving 14 bases between the germline ends. CDR3 DNA: TGTGCCACACGTGGGCTTCTGGAGACCCAGTACTTC. This codes for CATRGLLETQYF.

J is TRBJ2-6 and V is TRBV5-4; TRBD1 aligns across 9 bases. The CDR3 is made up of 17 amino acids. Per the germline V gene, CDR1 is SGHNT and CDR2 is YYREEE (reference sequence). V lost 1 base, J lost 4 bases, and 6 bases stayed unmatched. This chain's CDR3 is CASSLYRGLAGANVLTF. The CDR3 DNA follows: TGTGCCAGCAGCTTGTACAGGGGGCTCGCCGGGGCCAACGTCCTGACTTTC.

In regard to this clone: Other DNA sequences in this sample translate to the same CDR3. The chain employs TRBV28 and TRBJ1-4; 9 nucleotides agree with TRBD1. The CDR3 is 14 amino acids. The ends lost 2 bases at V and 8 bases at J; junction bases unmatched: 3. Germline values: CDR1 MDHEN, CDR2 SYDVKM. CDR3 in DNA: TGTGCCAGCAGTTTAGCGGGGACAGGGGAAAAACTGTTTTTT. Protein: CASSLAGTGEKLFF.

V is TRBV6-4 and J is TRBJ2-7; 8 positions match TRBD1. Trimming removed 5 bases from V and 4 bases from J; junction bases left unmatched: 7. The CDR3 totals 14 residues. CDR1 and CDR2 from the germline V gene are MRHNA and SNTAGT. Here the CDR3 reads CASSRTDREYEQYF. The CDR3 DNA reads TGTGCCAGCAGTAGGACGGACAGGGAGTACGAGCAGTACTTC.

This chain links TRBV6-1 with TRBJ1-1; 7 bases line up with TRBD1. CDR1 and CDR2 from the germline V gene are MNHNS and SASEGT. This CDR3 has 16 amino acids. Unmatched junction bases numbered 6, after V lost 1 base and J lost 1 base. CDR3 DNA: TGTGCCAGCAGTGAAGGGCAAGGGGGCGGGAACACTGAAGCTTTCTTT. As protein: CASSEGQGGGNTEAFF.

V usage is TRBV7-2 and J usage is TRBJ2-7; D may be TRBD1 (6 bases). With 1 base removed from V and 4 bases from J, the gap between germline ends came to 11 bases. Germline CDR1 and CDR2: SGHTA and FQGNSA. CDR3 length equals 14 residues. The CDR3 spells CASSLVPGAYEQYF. CDR3 DNA: TGTGCCAGCAGCTTAGTCCCAGGGGCGTACGAGCAGTACTTC.

V gene TRBV7-9 combines with J gene TRBJ1-6; 9 bases agree with TRBD1. V gave up 3 bases and J gave up 10 bases; unmatched junction bases: 4. The CDR3 extends over 14 amino acids. Germline CDR1 is SEHNR and CDR2 is FQNEAQ (reference sequence). CDR3 coding DNA: TGTGCCAGCAGCTTGGGACAGGGAGGGTCACCCCTCCACTTT. Translating gives CASSLGQGGSPLHF.

The V call is TRBV7-9, the J call TRBJ1-5; 7 nucleotides line up with TRBD1. The CDR3 contains 15 residues. V was clipped by 4 bases and J by 2 bases; unmatched bases: 5. Germline assignment: CDR1 SEHNR and CDR2 FQNEAQ (reference sequence). This CDR3 is CASSSTGDRNQPQHF. In nucleotides, the CDR3 is TGTGCCAGCAGCTCCACAGGGGATCGCAATCAGCCCCAGCATTTT.

The genes are TRBV5-6 and TRBJ2-1; TRBD2 matches 8 bases. CDR1 and CDR2 (germline): SGHDT, YYEEEE. Trimming at V came to 0 bases and at J to 9 bases, leaving 8 bases not matched to a gene. The CDR3 loop spans 15 amino acids. DNA for the CDR3: TGTGCCAGCAGCTTGGACGGGAGGGCCTTCTTTGAGCAGTTCTTC. Translation gives CASSLDGRAFFEQFF. Drawing the rest from reference TRBV5-6 and TRBJ2-1, the complete variable domain is DAGVTQSPTHLIKTRGQQVTLRCSPKSGHDTVSWYQQALGQGPQFIFQYYEEEERQRGNFPDRFSGHQFPNYSSELNVNALLLGDSALYLCASSLDGRAFFEQFFGPGTRLTVL.

This sequence joins TRBV6-5 and TRBJ2-7; maybe TRBD1 (5 bases). Germline CDR1 and CDR2: MNHEY and SVGAGI. The CDR3 covers 15 residues. Trimming stripped 8 bases from V and 5 bases from J, with 22 bases between. Here the CDR3 DNA reads TGTGCCAGCTTGCCGCCCGGGCTGGGGCATCACGAGCAGTACTTC. Residues: CASLPPGLGHHEQYF.